The clone carrying this T cell receptor beta chain was observed a handful of times. Germline V gene sequence: CDR1 SGDLS, CDR2 YYNGEE. V dropped 0 bases and J dropped 8; count of bases not matched to a gene: 6. The CDR3 length is 15 residues. In TCRdb, the RACE reads were re-called with MiXCR into one record per CDR3 protein. Among more than 250,000 distinct CDR3 sequences listed, roughly 7.4% were seen once. Described time point: pre-sensitization, week 0. The sample's treatment: therapeutic diphenylcyclopropenone sensitization with weekly scalp DPC. The sample is drawn from a study of human T cells and chemical hapten exposure.

This specimen was whole blood, taken in connection with sensitization to the hapten diphenylcyclopropenone (DPC). This TCR derives from a young man with alopecia areata. Some clones in this sample may be carry-over from other donors' samples. J is TRBJ2-1 and V is TRBV9; 9 bases agree with TRBD2. CDR3 region: CASSVVSGGIDEQFF. CDR3 nucleotides: TGTGCCAGCAGCGTAGTTAGCGGGGGAATCGATGAGCAGTTCTTC.